The 6 T cell receptor beta chains reported below all come from one sample, sequenced in a study of neurological immune-mediated disorders. TCRdb independently ran MiXCR on the 5' RACE reads; one entry per CDR3 protein. The sample gives around 13,000 distinct CDR3 sequences, approximately 7.6% of which show up once; around 24% is in the top ten. Sequences were obtained from CD8+ T cells from blood. Receptor source: a woman between 40 and 50 years old in good health.

This clonotype came up many times. The chain is built from TRBV28 and TRBJ2-7; D is possibly TRBD2 (6 bases). Trimming took off 2 bases at V and 5 bases at J, with 22 bases between the two ends. CDR3 length equals 17 residues. Germline values: CDR1 MDHEN, CDR2 SYDVKM. The CDR3 loop reads CASSLNGWGVLGHEQYF. CDR3 sequence (DNA): TGTGCCAGCAGTTTAAATGGCTGGGGGGTTCTCGGCCACGAGCAGTACTTC.

The sample holds many counts of this clonotype. The rearrangement uses TRBV12-3 or TRBV12-4 and TRBJ2-1; 9 nucleotides agree with TRBD1. This CDR3 region has 15 residues. V lost 2 bases to trimming and J lost 8 bases; unmatched junction nucleotides: 7. The CDR3 sequence: CASSLFTTGGDEQFF. The CDR3 DNA reads TGTGCCAGCAGTTTATTCACGACAGGGGGAGATGAGCAGTTCTTC.

Many counts were recorded for this clonotype. The J gene is TRBJ2-7, the V gene TRBV27; D unresolved. The V and J ends lost 3 bases and 0 bases respectively, with 9 bases between them. CDR1 MNHEY and CDR2 SMNVEV come from the germline V gene (reference sequence). The CDR3 length is 14 residues. In DNA, the CDR3 is TGTGCCAGCAGTTTGTCAGCCAGCTCCTACGAGCAGTACTTC. It translates to CASSLSASSYEQYF.

This clonotype was seen ten or more times. This chain links TRBV2 with TRBJ2-5; D is uncertain. CDR1 and CDR2 from the germline V gene are SNHLY and FYNNEI. Trimming shortened V by 2 bases and J by 4 bases, and 14 bases separated the two germline ends. The CDR3 extends over 15 amino acids. In nucleotides, the CDR3 is TGTGCCAGCAGTGAATTCCCCCTCGTTTTAGAGACCCAGTACTTC. This gives the protein CASSEFPLVLETQYF.

The V gene is TRBV30, the J gene TRBJ1-1; D remains unclear. Trimming pared 4 bases from V and 0 bases from J, leaving 9 bases between. CDR3 size: 13 residues. The germline V gene encodes CDR1 GTSNPN and CDR2 SVGIG (reference sequence). CDR3 sequence: CAWTGIMNTEAFF. The DNA for the CDR3 is TGTGCCTGGACTGGGATAATGAACACTGAAGCTTTCTTT. Based on the CDR3 plus reference TRBV30 and TRBJ1-1, the full variable domain is SQTIHQWPATLVQPVGSPLSLECTVEGTSNPNLYWYRQAAGRGLQLLFYSVGIGQISSEVPQNLSASRPQDRQFILSSKKLLLSDSGFYLCAWTGIMNTEAFFGQGTRLTVV.

This clonotype was detected many times. The chain is built from TRBV28 and TRBJ2-3, with TRBD2 identical over 7 bases. Germline CDR1 MDHEN, CDR2 SYDVKM. Trimming took 4 bases from V and 9 from J; bases not matched to a gene: 22. The CDR3 is 18 residues long. The CDR3 DNA sequence: TGTGCCAGCAGTTCCCTCCCCTCTAGCGGCCTGCTCTTGGGGACGCAGTATTTT. This codes for CASSSLPSSGLLLGTQYF.